Sequencing of this T cell receptor beta chain was carried out in a study of T cells in Graves' hyperthyroidism and ophthalmopathy. The PBMCs were sourced from fresh peripheral blood (about 10 ml). This clonotype came up many times. Amplification of TCR beta CDR3 regions was performed using RNA transcripts as template. The study used the HTBI primer set for a first-round RT-PCR of the TCR CDR3. One entry per CDR3 protein, called by TCRdb with MiXCR from the multiplex PCR reads. This sample yields roughly 300,000 distinct CDR3 sequences, of which about 21% are seen a single time; under 55% belongs to the top ten. Per germline, CDR1 LGHDT and CDR2 YNNKEL (reference sequence). This CDR3 contains 15 residues. The V gene lost 0 bases and the J gene lost 0 bases, with 8 bases spanning the gap.

The clonotype originates from a woman in her fifties or sixties with Graves' hyperthyroidism. This rearrangement joins TRBV3-1 to TRBJ1-1, with no clear D. Material: blood. CDR3 in DNA: TGTGCCAGCAGCCAAGAAGGGCAGCTGAACACTGAAGCTTTCTTT. It encodes CASSQEGQLNTEAFF. Full variable domain (missing parts from reference TRBV3-1 and TRBJ1-1): DTAVSQTPKYLVTQMGNDKSIKCEQNLGHDTMYWYKQDSKKFLKIMFSYNNKELIINETVPNRFSPKSPDKAHLNLHINSLELGDSAVYFCASSQEGQLNTEAFFGQGTRLTVV.